In its sample, the clone carrying this T cell receptor (beta chain) was seen a few times. The germline V gene encodes CDR1 LGHNA and CDR2 YNFKEQ. Germline trimming cut 0 bases from V and 6 bases from J; bases unmatched to any gene: 4. This CDR3 has 15 residues. The sample originates from a study of T cell responses to AZD1222 COVID-19 vaccine. The table came from immunoSEQ multiplex PCR; TCRdb's copy has only in-frame clones and leaves some out. The repertoire includes about 99,000 clones, about nine tenths of them detected once, and 2.5% to 4% sits in the top ten. This receptor was obtained from an adult who received the MenACWY meningococcal vaccine as a control. The rearrangement joins TRBV4-2 to TRBJ1-2; TRBD1 aligns across 10 bases. The sequences come from peripheral blood, collected 28 days after the second dose of the MenACWY control vaccine. The chain's CDR3 is CASSQDVGQGDGYTF. CDR3 DNA sequence: TGTGCCAGCAGCCAAGATGTCGGACAGGGGGATGGCTACACCTTC.